This T cell receptor beta chain comes out of a study of T cell responses to AZD1222 COVID-19 vaccine. TCRdb's table, derived via immunoSEQ multiplex PCR, lists solely in-frame clones and lacks some. The sample yields 95,000 to 150,000 clones, around 88% seen once. Germline trimming cut 4 bases from V and 4 bases from J; bases unmatched to any gene: 2. This CDR3 contains 13 residues. Per germline, CDR1 ENHRY and CDR2 SYGVKD. The TCR comes from an adult in good health. The chain employs TRBV10-3 and TRBJ2-3, with 7 nucleotides matching TRBD2. This specimen consisted of peripheral blood, obtained on day 0 of AZD1222 vaccination. CDR3 bases: TGTGCCATCAGTGTACGGGAGGCAGATACGCAGTATTTT. Translation: CAISVREADTQYF.